This T cell receptor (beta chain) derives from a study of shared clonotypes between healthy human individuals. Original handling: Junction-only sequences without quality scores came from ImmunoSEQ, so filtering differed. Assay: immunoSEQ multiplex PCR; the TCRdb copy retains only in-frame clones and omits some. From that table come the V and J calls and clone size; the DNA was used to work out D and trimming. The sample includes about 960,000 clones, approximately 80% of them seen just once. The sequenced sample consisted of memory CD4+ T cells sorted from blood. Subset noted: CD45RA-negative fraction. The sequence derives from a man between 18 and 35 years old in good health.

CDR3 coding DNA: TGCGCCAGCAGCCTGACAGGGGAGCGGCAAGATACGCAGTATTTT. Translating gives CASSLTGERQDTQYF. This sequence joins TRBV5-1 and TRBJ2-3, with 8 positions matching TRBD1. Trimming at V came to 4 bases and at J to 5 bases, leaving 9 bases not matched to a gene. From germline, CDR1 is SGHRS and CDR2 YFSETQ. This CDR3 has 15 amino acids.